This T cell receptor beta chain appears in the sequencing data of a study of control samples from healthy donors and cancer patients. Assay: immunoSEQ multiplex PCR; the TCRdb copy retains only in-frame clones and omits some. This table holds around 130,000 clones, 70% to 90% found once. The germline gives CDR1 WSHSY, CDR2 SAAADI. V dropped 10 bases and J dropped 4; count of bases not matched to a gene: 5. This CDR3 spans 14 amino acids. This clonotype originated in a man aged 50 to 59 in good health. Source material: blood. The chain joins TRBV10-2 to TRBJ2-1, with 12 bases aligning to TRBD2. The CDR3 loop reads CATAGLAGYNEQFF. CDR3 DNA sequence: TGCGCCACCGCAGGACTAGCGGGATACAATGAGCAGTTCTTC.